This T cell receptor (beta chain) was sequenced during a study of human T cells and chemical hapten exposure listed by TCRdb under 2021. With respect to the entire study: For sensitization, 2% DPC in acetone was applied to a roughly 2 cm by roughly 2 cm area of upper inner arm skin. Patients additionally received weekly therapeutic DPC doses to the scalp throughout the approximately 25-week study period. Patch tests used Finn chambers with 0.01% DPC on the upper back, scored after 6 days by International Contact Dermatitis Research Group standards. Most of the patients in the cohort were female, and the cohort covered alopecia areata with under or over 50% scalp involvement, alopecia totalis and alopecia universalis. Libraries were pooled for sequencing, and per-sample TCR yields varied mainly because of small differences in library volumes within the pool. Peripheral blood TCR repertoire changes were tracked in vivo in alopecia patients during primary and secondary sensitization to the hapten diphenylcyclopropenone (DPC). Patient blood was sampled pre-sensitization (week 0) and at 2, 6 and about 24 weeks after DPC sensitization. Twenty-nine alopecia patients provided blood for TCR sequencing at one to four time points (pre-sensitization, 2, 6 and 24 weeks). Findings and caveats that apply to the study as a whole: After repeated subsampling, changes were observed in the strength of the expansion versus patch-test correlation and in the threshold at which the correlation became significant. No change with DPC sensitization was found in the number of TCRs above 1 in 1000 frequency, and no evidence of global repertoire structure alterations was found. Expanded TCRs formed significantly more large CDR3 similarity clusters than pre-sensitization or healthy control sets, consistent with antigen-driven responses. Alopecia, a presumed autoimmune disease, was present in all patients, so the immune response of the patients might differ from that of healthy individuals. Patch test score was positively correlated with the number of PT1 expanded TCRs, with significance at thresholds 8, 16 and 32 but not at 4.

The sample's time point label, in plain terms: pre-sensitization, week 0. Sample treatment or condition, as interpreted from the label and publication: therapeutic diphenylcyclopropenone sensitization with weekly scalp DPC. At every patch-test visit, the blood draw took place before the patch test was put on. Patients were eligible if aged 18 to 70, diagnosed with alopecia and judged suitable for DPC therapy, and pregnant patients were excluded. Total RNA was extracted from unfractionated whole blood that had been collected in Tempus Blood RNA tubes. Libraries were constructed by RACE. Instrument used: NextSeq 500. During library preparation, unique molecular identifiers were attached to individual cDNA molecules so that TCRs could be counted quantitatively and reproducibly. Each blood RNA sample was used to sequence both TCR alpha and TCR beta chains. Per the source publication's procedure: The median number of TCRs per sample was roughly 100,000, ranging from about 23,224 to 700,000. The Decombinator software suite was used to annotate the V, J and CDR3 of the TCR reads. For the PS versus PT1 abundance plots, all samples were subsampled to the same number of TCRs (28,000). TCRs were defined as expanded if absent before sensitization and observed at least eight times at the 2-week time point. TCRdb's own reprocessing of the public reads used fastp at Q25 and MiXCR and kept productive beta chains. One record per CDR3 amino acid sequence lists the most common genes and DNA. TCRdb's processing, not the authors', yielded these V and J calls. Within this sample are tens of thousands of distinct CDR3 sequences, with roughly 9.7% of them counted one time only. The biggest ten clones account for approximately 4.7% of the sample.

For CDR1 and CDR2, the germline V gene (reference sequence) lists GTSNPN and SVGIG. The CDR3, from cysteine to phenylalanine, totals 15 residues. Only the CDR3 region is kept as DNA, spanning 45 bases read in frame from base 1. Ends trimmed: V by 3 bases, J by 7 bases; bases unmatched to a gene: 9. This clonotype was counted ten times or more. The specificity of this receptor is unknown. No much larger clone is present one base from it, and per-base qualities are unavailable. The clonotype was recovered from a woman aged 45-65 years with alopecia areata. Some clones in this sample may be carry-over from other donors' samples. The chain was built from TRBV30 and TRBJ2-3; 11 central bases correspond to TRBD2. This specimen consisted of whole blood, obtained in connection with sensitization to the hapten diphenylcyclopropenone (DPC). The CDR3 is CAWSGTSGRTYTQYF. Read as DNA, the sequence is TGTGCCTGGAGCGGGACTAGCGGCCGCACTTATACGCAGTATTTT.